A selection of T cell receptor beta chains follows, all from one sample in a study of CD8 T cells in Susac syndrome. TCRdb re-derived calls from the immunoSEQ multiplex PCR reads in MiXCR, one entry per CDR3 protein. The table has some 150,000 distinct CDR3 sequences, around 95% seen once; the top ten hold 0.15%. Sequencing input: CD8+ T cells from PBMCs. These TCRs come from a human donor with multiple sclerosis. CDR3s leave out the opening cysteine and the closing phenylalanine or tryptophan. Size is omitted from some rows. Given values are once, few, many or a class for expanded clones.

clone_size j_call v_call cdr3_length cdr3_aa
- TRBJ1-6 TRBV6-5 15 ASSYWLGPGNGSPLH
- TRBJ1-2 TRBV30 9 AWSEGGGYT
- TRBJ2-5 TRBV27 11 ASSMDRGETQY
- TRBJ2-3 TRBV9 15 ASSVGREAQTTDTQY
- TRBJ2-4 TRBV7-9 13 ASSFPEVAKNIQY
- TRBJ1-3 TRBV9 12 ASSVGHAGNTIY
- TRBJ2-3 TRBV20-1 15 SAGSGVAGASTDTQY
- TRBJ2-1 TRBV7-3 12 ASSPGTGVNEQF
- TRBJ2-2 TRBV12-3/TRBV12-4 11 ASSPGGSGELF
- TRBJ1-1 TRBV4-1 12 ASSQEWRGAEAF
- TRBJ2-7 TRBV20-1 12 SARDYSGHYEQY
- TRBJ1-2 TRBV15 14 ATSRSYESANYGYT
- TRBJ2-7 TRBV7-9 13 ASSLGLAVPYEQY
once TRBJ2-3 TRBV9 12 ASSAYLWVDTQY
- TRBJ2-3 TRBV15 13 ATSPDRGSGDTQY
- TRBJ1-1 TRBV5-1 10 ASHGQNTEAF
- TRBJ2-5 TRBV13 12 ASSPRGPAETQY
- TRBJ2-5 TRBV29-1 12 SVRQGENQETQY
- TRBJ1-5 TRBV20-1 11 SVGDRSNQPQH
- TRBJ1-5 TRBV20-1 14 SAATGGLLGNQPQH
- TRBJ2-5 TRBV20-1 11 SASASPRETQY
- TRBJ2-7 TRBV27 11 ASSLSTSGEQY
- TRBJ2-7 TRBV7-9 13 ASSITAGTDYEQY
- TRBJ2-1 TRBV28 12 ASSLIRGDNEQF
- TRBJ1-2 TRBV27 14 ASSPGTRRSNYGYT
- TRBJ2-1 TRBV29-1 8 SVAGGPEF
- TRBJ2-1 TRBV11-2 13 ASSSYQDRVNEQF
- TRBJ2-3 TRBV12-3/TRBV12-4 11 ASSRTDTDTQY
- TRBJ2-5 TRBV30 11 AGTHLTLETQY
- TRBJ1-2 TRBV5-1 9 ASTSGYGYT
- TRBJ2-2 TRBV20-1 11 SASGLNTGELF
- TRBJ1-1 TRBV30 11 AWRTAAYTEAF
few TRBJ2-3 TRBV30 12 AWNRGAGTDTQY
- TRBJ2-1 TRBV5-6 14 ASSLFGAEGLNEQF
- TRBJ2-2 TRBV9 13 ASSPPWRNTGELF
- TRBJ2-1 TRBV20-1 12 SASWEAFGDEQF
- TRBJ2-7 TRBV6-1 14 ASSEAAGEGSYEQY
- TRBJ1-5 TRBV7-9 14 ASSLATTGNSQPQH
- TRBJ1-2 TRBV6-5 13 ASSYGGTTNYGYT
- TRBJ2-7 TRBV20-1 11 SAPGRDTYEQY
few TRBJ2-2 TRBV30 8 AWNPGELF
- TRBJ2-3 TRBV7-6 11 ASGTGGTDTQY
- TRBJ1-5 TRBV9 12 ASSEGRDNQPQH
- TRBJ2-1 TRBV4-1 16 ASSGLAGGPMRGNEQF
once TRBJ2-1 TRBV29-1 12 SVDAGGANNEQF
- TRBJ2-1 TRBV29-1 17 SVEVITSGDSRYYNEQF
- TRBJ2-7 TRBV23-1 11 ASSEQGYGEQY
- TRBJ2-1 TRBV3-1 16 ASSQGNDAGRSYNEQF
- TRBJ1-4 TRBV29-1 11 SAPLEGDEKLF
- TRBJ1-1 TRBV4-1 11 ASTTDDGTEAF
- TRBJ1-6 TRBV30 12 AWSATGGHSPLH
- TRBJ1-1 TRBV27 13 ASSPYEGSNTEAF
- TRBJ1-5 TRBV15 12 ATGEGGGNQPQH
- TRBJ2-5 TRBV13 11 ASSSVGKETQY
- TRBJ2-7 TRBV3-1 10 ASSLQGALAH
- TRBJ2-3 TRBV15 10 ATKALGDTQY
- TRBJ2-2 TRBV4-1 12 ASSQDAATGELF
once TRBJ2-1 TRBV29-1 11 SVITGTGNEQF
once TRBJ1-1 TRBV20-1 13 SARNVEGGLGEAF
- TRBJ2-4 TRBV7-2 13 ASSQGNPAKNIQY